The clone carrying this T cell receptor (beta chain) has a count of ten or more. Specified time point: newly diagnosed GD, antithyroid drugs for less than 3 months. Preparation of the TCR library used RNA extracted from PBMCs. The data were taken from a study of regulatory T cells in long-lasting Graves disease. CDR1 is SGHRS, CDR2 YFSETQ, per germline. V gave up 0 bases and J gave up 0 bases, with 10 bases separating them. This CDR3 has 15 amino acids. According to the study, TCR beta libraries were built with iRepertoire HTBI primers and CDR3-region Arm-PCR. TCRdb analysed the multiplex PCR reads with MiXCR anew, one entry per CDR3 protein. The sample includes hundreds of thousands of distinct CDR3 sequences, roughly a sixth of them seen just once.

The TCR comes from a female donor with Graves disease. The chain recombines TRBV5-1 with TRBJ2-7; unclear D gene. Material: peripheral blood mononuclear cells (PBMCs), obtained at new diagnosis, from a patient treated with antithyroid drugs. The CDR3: CASSLAPARSYEQYF. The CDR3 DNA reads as TGCGCCAGCAGCTTGGCTCCAGCACGCTCCTACGAGCAGTACTTC.